Presented here are 3 T cell receptor beta chains from one specimen sequenced in a study of early T cells in non-severe SARS-CoV-2 infection. In TCRdb, the 5' RACE reads were re-called with MiXCR into one record per CDR3 protein. The sample holds 60,000 to 75,000 distinct CDR3 sequences, approximately 10% seen once. This specimen consisted of whole blood, obtained at baseline. All receptors derive from an adult who was a healthcare worker with PCR-confirmed SARS-CoV-2 infection or an uninfected control (not recorded which).

In its sample, this clonotype was seen a few times. One junction end does not reproduce the germline sequence, and a read error may be involved. The rearrangement uses TRBV10-3 and TRBJ1-1; D possibly corresponds to TRBD1 (5 bases). Germline loops: CDR1 ENHRY, CDR2 SYGVKD. The CDR3 contains 15 residues. CDR3 nucleotides: TGTGCCATCAGCGAGTCGGCAGGGAGGAGGACTGAAGCTTTCTTT. It is translated as CAISESAGRRTEAFF.

The chain has TRBV29-1 and TRBJ2-1, with D unresolved. CDR3 size: 14 residues. Germline CDR1 and CDR2: SQVTM and ANQGSEA. V was trimmed by 7 bases and J by 4 bases, leaving 17 bases between them. DNA for the CDR3: TGCAGCGCCGAGTCCTCGCGGACGTACAATGAGCAGTTCTTC. This sequence encodes CSAESSRTYNEQFF.

The chain recombines TRBV6-5 with TRBJ2-3; D uncertain. Between the trimmed V and J ends, which lost 5 bases and 2 bases, there was a span of 11 bases. Germline CDR1 MNHEY, CDR2 SVGAGI. The length of the CDR3 is 14 residues. The CDR3 spells CASSHPTVTDTQYF. In nucleotides, the CDR3 is TGTGCCAGCAGTCACCCGACTGTCACAGATACGCAGTATTTT.